This entry concerns a single T cell receptor beta chain. Its antigen is as yet unknown. Germline assignment: CDR1 ENHRY and CDR2 SYGVKD. The CDR3 length is 15 residues. Trimming stripped 0 bases from V and 5 bases from J, with 12 bases between. TCRdb reprocessed the reads with MiXCR, giving one entry per CDR3 protein. Among about 700,000 distinct CDR3 sequences listed, about 30% were seen once. This sample is drawn from a study of T cell repertoires in cytomegalovirus infection. Study background: Recently identified HLA-C-restricted and well-studied HLA-B-restricted CMV epitopes were used. Based on public TCR beta signatures, there were indications of CMV infection and of a matching HLA type. Study-wide points: CMV-specific TCR beta clonotypes restricted by HLA-C dominated the ex vivo response. Accumulated public TCR beta family frequency recognized individuals carrying CMV together with the relevant HLA.

Sequenced material: cultured PBMCs, taken from culture after CMV antigen stimulation. This rearrangement joins TRBV10-3 to TRBJ2-3; D remains unclear. This clonotype was obtained from a human donor in good health (CMV status not recorded). Some clones in this sample may be carry-over from other donors' samples. CDR3 in amino acids: CAISESSQIGDTQYF. The DNA for the CDR3 is TGTGCCATCAGTGAGTCGTCGCAGATTGGAGATACGCAGTATTTT.